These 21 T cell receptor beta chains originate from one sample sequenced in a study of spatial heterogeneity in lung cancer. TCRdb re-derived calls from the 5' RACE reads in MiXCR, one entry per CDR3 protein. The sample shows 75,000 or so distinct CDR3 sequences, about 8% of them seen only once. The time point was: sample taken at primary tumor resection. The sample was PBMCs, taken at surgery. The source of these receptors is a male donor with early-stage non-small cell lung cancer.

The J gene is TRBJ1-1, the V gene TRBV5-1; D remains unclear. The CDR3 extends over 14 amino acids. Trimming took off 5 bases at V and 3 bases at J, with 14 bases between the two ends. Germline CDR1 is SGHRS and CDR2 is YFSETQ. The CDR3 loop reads CASSPRTGDTEAFF. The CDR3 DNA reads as TGCGCCAGCAGTCCGAGGACTGGGGACACTGAAGCTTTCTTT.

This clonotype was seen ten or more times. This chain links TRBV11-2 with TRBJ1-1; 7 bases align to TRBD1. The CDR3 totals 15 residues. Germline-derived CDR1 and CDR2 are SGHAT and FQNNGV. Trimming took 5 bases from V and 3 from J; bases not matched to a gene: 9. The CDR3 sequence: CASSTDAGGHTEAFF. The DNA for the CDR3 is TGTGCCAGCAGCACAGACGCAGGGGGTCACACTGAAGCTTTCTTT.

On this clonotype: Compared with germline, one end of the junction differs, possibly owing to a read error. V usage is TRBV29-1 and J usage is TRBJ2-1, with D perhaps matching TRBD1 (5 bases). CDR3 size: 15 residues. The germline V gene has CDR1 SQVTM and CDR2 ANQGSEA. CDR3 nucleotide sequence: TGCAGCGTCGAAGGGGTGGGAAGCTCCTACAATGAGCAGTTCTTC. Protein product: CSVEGVGSSYNEQFF.

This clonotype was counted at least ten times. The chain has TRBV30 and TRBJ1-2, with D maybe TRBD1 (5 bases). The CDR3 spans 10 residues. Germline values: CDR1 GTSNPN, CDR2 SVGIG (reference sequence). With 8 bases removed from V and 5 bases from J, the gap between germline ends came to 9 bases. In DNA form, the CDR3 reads TGTGCCCGGGGACCGTATGGCTACACCTTC. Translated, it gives CARGPYGYTF.

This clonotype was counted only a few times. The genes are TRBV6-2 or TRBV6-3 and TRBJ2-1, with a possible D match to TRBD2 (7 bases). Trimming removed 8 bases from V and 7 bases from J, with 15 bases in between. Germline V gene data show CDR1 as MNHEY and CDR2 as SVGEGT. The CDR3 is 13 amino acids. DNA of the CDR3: TGTGCCAGCCGTAGGGGGGGAAGAAATGAGCAGTTCTTC. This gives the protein CASRRGGRNEQFF.

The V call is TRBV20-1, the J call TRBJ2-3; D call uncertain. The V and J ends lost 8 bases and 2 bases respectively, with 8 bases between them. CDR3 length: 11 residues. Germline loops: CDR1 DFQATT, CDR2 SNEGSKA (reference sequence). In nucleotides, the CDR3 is TGCAGTCAGAGAACCACAGATACGCAGTATTTT. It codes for CSQRTTDTQYF.

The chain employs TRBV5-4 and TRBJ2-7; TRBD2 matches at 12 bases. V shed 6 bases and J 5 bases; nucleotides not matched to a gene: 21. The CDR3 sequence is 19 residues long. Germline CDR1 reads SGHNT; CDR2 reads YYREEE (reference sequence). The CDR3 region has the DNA TGTGCCAGCAACAGAGGTGGGCTAGCGGGAGGGCCTCGTCCTAACGAGCAGTACTTC. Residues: CASNRGGLAGGPRPNEQYF.

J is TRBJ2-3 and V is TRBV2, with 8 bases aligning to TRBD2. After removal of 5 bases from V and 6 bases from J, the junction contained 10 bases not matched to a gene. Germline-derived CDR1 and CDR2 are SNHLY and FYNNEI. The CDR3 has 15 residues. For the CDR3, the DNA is TGTGCCAGCAGTAAAAGGGGACTAGTAACTGATACGCAGTATTTT. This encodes CASSKRGLVTDTQYF. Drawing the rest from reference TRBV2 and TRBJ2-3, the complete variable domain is EPEVTQTPSHQVTQMGQEVILRCVPISNHLYFYWYRQILGQKVEFLVSFYNNEISEKSEIFDDQFSVERPDGSNFTLKIRSTKLEDSAMYFCASSKRGLVTDTQYFGPGTRLTVL.

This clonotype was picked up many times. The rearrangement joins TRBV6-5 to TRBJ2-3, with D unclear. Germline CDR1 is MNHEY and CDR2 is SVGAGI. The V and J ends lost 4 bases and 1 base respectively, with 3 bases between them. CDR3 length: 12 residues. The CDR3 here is CASSSGTDTQYF. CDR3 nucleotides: TGTGCCAGCAGTTCGGGCACAGATACGCAGTATTTT.

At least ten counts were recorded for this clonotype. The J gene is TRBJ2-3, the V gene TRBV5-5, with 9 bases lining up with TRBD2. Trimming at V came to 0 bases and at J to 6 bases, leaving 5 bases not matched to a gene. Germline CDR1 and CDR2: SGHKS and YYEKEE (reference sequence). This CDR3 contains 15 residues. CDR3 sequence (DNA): TGTGCCAGCAGCTTGGCCGCCGCGGGAGGGGATACGCAGTATTTT. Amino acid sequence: CASSLAAAGGDTQYF.

The CDR3 protein is CASSLSGQPSNQPQHF. The DNA for the CDR3 is TGTGCCAGCAGCTTAAGTGGACAGCCTAGCAATCAGCCCCAGCATTTT. The chain employs TRBV7-2 and TRBJ1-5; tentative D call: TRBD1 (6 bases). In germline, CDR1 is SGHTA, CDR2 FQGNSA. CDR3 size: 16 residues. Trimming took off 2 bases at V and 0 bases at J, with 11 bases between the two ends.

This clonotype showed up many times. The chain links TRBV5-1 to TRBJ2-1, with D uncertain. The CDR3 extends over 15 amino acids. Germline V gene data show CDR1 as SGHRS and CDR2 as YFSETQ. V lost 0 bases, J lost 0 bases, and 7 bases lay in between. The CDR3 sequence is CASSLDTSSYNEQFF. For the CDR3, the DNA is TGCGCCAGCAGCTTGGATACCTCCTCCTACAATGAGCAGTTCTTC.

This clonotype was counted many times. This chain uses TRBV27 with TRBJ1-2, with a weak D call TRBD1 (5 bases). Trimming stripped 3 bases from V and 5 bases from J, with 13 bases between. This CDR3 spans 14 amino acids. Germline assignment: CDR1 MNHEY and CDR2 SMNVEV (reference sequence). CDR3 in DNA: TGTGCCAGCAGTTTCGGCGGGACCCTTTATGGCTACACCTTC. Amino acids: CASSFGGTLYGYTF.

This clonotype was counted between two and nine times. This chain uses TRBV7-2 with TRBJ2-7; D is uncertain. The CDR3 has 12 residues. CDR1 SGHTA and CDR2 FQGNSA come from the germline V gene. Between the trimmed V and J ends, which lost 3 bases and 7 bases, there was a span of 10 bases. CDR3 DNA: TGTGCCAGCAGCTTCATCAAGTCGGAGCAGTACTTC. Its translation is CASSFIKSEQYF.

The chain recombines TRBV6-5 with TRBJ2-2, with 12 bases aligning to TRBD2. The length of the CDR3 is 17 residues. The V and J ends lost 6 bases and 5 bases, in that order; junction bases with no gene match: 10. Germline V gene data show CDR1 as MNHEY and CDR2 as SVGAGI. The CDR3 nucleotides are TGTGCCAGCAGCCCCTACTTACTAGCGGGAGGTACCGGGGAGCTGTTTTTT. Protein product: CASSPYLLAGGTGELFF.

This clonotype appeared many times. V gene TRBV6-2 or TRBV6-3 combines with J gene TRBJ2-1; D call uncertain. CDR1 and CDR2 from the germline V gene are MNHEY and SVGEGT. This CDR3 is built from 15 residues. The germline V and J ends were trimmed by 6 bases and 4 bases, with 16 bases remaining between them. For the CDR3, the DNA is TGTGCCAGCAGAAGCCCGGTCACGTTGTACAATGAGCAGTTCTTC. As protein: CASRSPVTLYNEQFF.

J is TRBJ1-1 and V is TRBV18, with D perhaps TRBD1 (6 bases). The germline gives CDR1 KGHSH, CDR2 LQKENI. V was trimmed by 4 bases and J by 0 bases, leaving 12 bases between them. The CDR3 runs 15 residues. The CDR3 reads CASSLHRELNTEAFF. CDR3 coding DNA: TGTGCCAGCTCACTCCACAGGGAACTGAACACTGAAGCTTTCTTT.

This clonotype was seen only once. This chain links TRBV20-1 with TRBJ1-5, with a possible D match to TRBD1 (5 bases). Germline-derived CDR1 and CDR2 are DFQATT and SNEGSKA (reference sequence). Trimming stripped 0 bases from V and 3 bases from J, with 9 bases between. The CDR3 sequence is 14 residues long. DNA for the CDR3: TGCAGTGCTAGAGAGGGGGTTTCCAATCAGCCCCAGCATTTT. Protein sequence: CSAREGVSNQPQHF.

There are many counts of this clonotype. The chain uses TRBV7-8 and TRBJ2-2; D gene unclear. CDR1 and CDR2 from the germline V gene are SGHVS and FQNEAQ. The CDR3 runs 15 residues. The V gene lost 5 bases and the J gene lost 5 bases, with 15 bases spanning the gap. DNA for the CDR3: TGTGCCAGCAGCCTTGGGCGACGAGGAACCGGGGAGCTGTTTTTT. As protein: CASSLGRRGTGELFF.

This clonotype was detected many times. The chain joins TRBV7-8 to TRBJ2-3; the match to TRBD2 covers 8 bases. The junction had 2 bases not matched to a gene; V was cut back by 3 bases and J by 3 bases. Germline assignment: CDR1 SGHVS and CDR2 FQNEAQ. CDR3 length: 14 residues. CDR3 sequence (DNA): TGTGCCAGCAGCTTCGGACTAGCTACAGATACGCAGTATTTT. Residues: CASSFGLATDTQYF.

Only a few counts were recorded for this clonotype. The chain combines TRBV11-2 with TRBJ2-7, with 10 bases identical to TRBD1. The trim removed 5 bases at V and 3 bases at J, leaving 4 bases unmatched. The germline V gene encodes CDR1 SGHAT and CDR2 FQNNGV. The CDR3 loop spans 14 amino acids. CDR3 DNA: TGTGCCAGCAGCAGGACAGGGGGGGACTACGAGCAGTACTTC. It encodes CASSRTGGDYEQYF.